A single sample is the source of the 9 T cell receptor beta chains below, sequenced in a study of T cells in Graves' hyperthyroidism and ophthalmopathy. Regions amplified from RNA transcripts were the TCR beta CDR3 regions. Carried out on the TCR CDR3, a first-round RT-PCR used the HTBI primer set. MiXCR was run by TCRdb on the multiplex PCR reads, yielding one entry per CDR3 protein. The profile covers more than 500,000 distinct CDR3 sequences, with 14% appearing a single time and approximately 13% taken by the ten largest. Sequenced input: blood. Receptors were obtained from a woman between 40 and 50 years old with Graves' hyperthyroidism.

The gene calls are TRBV4-1 and TRBJ2-3; unclear D gene. V lost 3 bases and J 0 bases, leaving 13 bases between the germline ends. The germline V gene encodes CDR1 MGHRA and CDR2 YSYEKL. This CDR3 is built from 16 residues. CDR3 sequence: CASSQSASTSTDTQYF. The CDR3 nucleotides read TGCGCCAGCAGCCAGTCGGCCAGCACTAGCACAGATACGCAGTATTTT.

This clonotype was counted only a few times. The rearrangement joins TRBV20-1 to TRBJ2-1; 9 bases agree with TRBD1. The V gene end was trimmed by 2 bases and the J gene end by 4 bases; junction bases not matched to a gene: 6. Per germline, CDR1 DFQATT and CDR2 SNEGSKA (reference sequence). The CDR3 is 15 amino acids. The CDR3 DNA sequence: TGCAGTGCTAGAACTCGGACAGGGGAGTACAATGAGCAGTTCTTC. Translating gives CSARTRTGEYNEQFF.

The chain has TRBV4-1 and TRBJ2-4, with D possibly being TRBD2 (6 bases). Germline CDR1 is MGHRA and CDR2 is YSYEKL. Trimming left V 0 bases short and J 1 base short, with 19 bases between. This CDR3 comprises 19 residues. The CDR3 nucleotides are TGCGCCAGCAGCCAAGATTTTCAGGGAGGAAGGACGGCCAAAAACATTCAGTACTTC. It translates to CASSQDFQGGRTAKNIQYF.

The V and J genes are TRBV29-1 and TRBJ2-1; 7 positions match TRBD1. The CDR3 covers 18 residues. Germline CDR1 and CDR2: SQVTM and ANQGSEA. With 0 bases clipped from V and 4 bases from J, the junction kept 15 bases outside the gene matches. CDR3 residues: CSVEDSFRRQGSYNEQFF. CDR3 nucleotide sequence: TGCAGCGTTGAAGATTCCTTCCGAAGACAGGGTAGTTACAATGAGCAGTTCTTC.

The chain carries TRBV5-6 and TRBJ1-1; D is ambiguous. V was clipped by 7 bases and J by 11 bases, with 6 bases between them. Germline CDR1 and CDR2: SGHDT and YYEEEE. The CDR3 loop spans 8 amino acids. The CDR3 bases are TGTGCCAGCCGTAGGGCTTTCTTT. This translates into CASRRAFF.

This clonotype was detected a few times. The V call is TRBV28, the J call TRBJ1-4; D remains ambiguous. Deletions cut 2 bases from V and 7 bases from J, with 11 bases between. The CDR3 has 14 amino acids. Germline CDR1 and CDR2: MDHEN and SYDVKM. CDR3 nucleotide sequence: TGTGCCAGCAGTTTAGAGGGTTTAAGTGAAAAACTGTTTTTT. This codes for CASSLEGLSEKLFF.

This clonotype showed up many times. The chain carries TRBV28 and TRBJ2-7, with D uncertain. Germline V gene data show CDR1 as MDHEN and CDR2 as SYDVKM. The CDR3 extends over 11 amino acids. Trimming removed 8 bases from V and 3 bases from J, with 8 bases in between. The CDR3 coding sequence is TGTGCCAGCGATAGCTTCTACGAGCAGTACTTC. Encoded protein: CASDSFYEQYF.

This clonotype was observed many times. The chain carries TRBV6-1 and TRBJ1-2; TRBD1 is a possible D gene (5 bases). CDR3 length: 15 amino acids. With 6 bases removed from V and 3 bases from J, the gap between germline ends came to 17 bases. CDR1 and CDR2 (germline): MNHNS, SASEGT. CDR3 in DNA: TGTGCCAGCAGAGAGGGGCCATACAGCTACTATGGCTACACCTTC. Translating it yields CASREGPYSYYGYTF.

This clonotype has a count of ten or more. The chain is built from TRBV7-9 and TRBJ2-5; TRBD2 is a possible D gene (6 bases). Trimming cost V 0 bases and J 0 bases, with 11 bases left between them. From germline, CDR1 is SEHNR and CDR2 FQNEAQ (reference sequence). The CDR3 runs 16 residues. The CDR3 loop reads CASSLALGEDQETQYF. In DNA form, the CDR3 reads TGTGCCAGCAGCTTAGCGCTCGGGGAGGACCAAGAGACCCAGTACTTC.